The entry that follows covers one T cell receptor (beta chain) sequence. This clone was detected a few times. Its antigen target is currently unknown. No qualities accompany the bases; no much larger clone lies one base away. The sample is drawn from a study of blood T cell repertoires in COVID-19 (dated by TCRdb to the early 2020s). Concerning the study at large: Samples covering the acute and convalescent phases of COVID-19 were provided by collaborators in the United States, Italy and Spain. Deeply sampled blood TCRbeta repertoires from subjects exposed to, actively infected with, or recovered from COVID-19 were included in the dataset. The prospective study material was composed of cDNA or gDNA derived from T cells, B-cell-depleted T cells, or PBMCs. Sample metadata almost always included a de-identified subject ID, COVID-19 status, age in years and sex. The samples were drawn from two sources: the first 160 participants of the ongoing ImmuneRACE study, and over 950 subjects contributed by 6 global collaborators. HLA class I and class II types, where available, came from metadata supplied by the sample provider rather than from assay-based typing. A freely available public database, intended as a resource for researchers studying the immune response to SARS-CoV-2, is where the repertoires were released. Beyond this particular receptor, the publication reports: The quantity of clinical and demographic metadata differed by source and by participant and was supplied without curation.

TCRbeta CDR3 regions were amplified from genomic DNA using the immunoSEQ Assay, a bias-controlled multiplex PCR. The original pipeline was this. Within the assay, amplification of reference gene primers was used to estimate how many nucleated cells each sample contained. To quantify the absolute abundance of each unique TCRbeta CDR3 rearrangement, sequence reads were collapsed and filtered. For each sample, productive Simpson clonality was calculated by taking the square root of Simpson's diversity index across productive rearrangements. In its TCRdb copy, this immuneACCESS table keeps in-frame sequences only and misses some clones. Where compared with another copy, unresolved V genes explain less than half of these, and the others have no known cause. V and J calls plus clone size are reproduced from that table; the DNA served to infer D and trimming. This sample gives some 270,000 clones in total; around 83% of them show up just once. Jointly, the top ten make up less than 8.5% of the sample.

Enrolling through a virtual design, the prospective study's participants ranged in age from roughly 18 to 95 years and lived across roughly 23 United States geographic areas. In the prospective study, cohorts were assigned on the basis of participant-reported clinical history obtained from a screening survey and a study questionnaire. A participant counted as exposed if, within 2 weeks of entering the study, that participant had been in contact with someone who had a PCR-confirmed or clinician-diagnosed COVID-19 case. Each participant in the prospective study had whole blood, serum and a nasopharyngeal or oropharyngeal swab collected by mobile phlebotomists. Additional blood draws and questionnaires over an approximately 2-month period could optionally be provided by prospective study participants. Blood samples from the prospective study were shipped frozen or at room temperature prior to DNA extraction.

The CDR3, cysteine through phenylalanine, is 15 amino acids long. Only the CDR3 part of the read is kept: 45 bases, read in frame from the first base. The sequenced material came from PBMCs or T cells enriched from blood (not recorded which). Recombination connected TRBV21-1 to TRBJ2-7; the table's D call, TRBD1, was not checked against the DNA. TRBV21-1 is described as a pseudogene. This clonotype originated in a woman in her fifties or sixties who had been exposed to COVID-19. The bases are TGTGCCAGCAGCAAAGGACCAGGGCAGGAATACGAGCAGTACTTC. This yields the protein CASSKGPGQEYEQYF.